This T cell receptor (beta chain) was obtained from a study of metastatic and nonmetastatic thyroid tumors. The CDR3 length is 15 residues. Trimming removed 7 bases from V and 3 bases from J; junction bases left unmatched: 8. Germline V CDR1 and CDR2: SGHAT, FQDESV (reference sequence). Every patient underwent thyroid surgery untreated. In the original workflow: The authors used CDR3 differences across clinicopathological groups to build a distant-metastasis classifier for papillary thyroid cancer. Using MiXCR, TCRdb reanalyzed the PCR reads. These V and J calls derive from TCRdb rather than the authors' analysis. The sample lists roughly 18,000 clones, approximately 30% occurring once.

The TCR comes from a female donor with papillary thyroid cancer or a benign thyroid nodule (not recorded which). Some clones in this sample may be carry-over from other donors' samples. This rearrangement joins TRBV11-1 to TRBJ2-3, with 9 bases lining up with TRBD2. Specimen: tumor tissue. The CDR3 here is CASIYAGGTTDTQYF. For the CDR3, the DNA is TGTGCCAGCATCTATGCGGGAGGGACGACAGATACGCAGTATTTT.